These T cell receptor beta chains were read from a single sample in a study of OX40 agonist ivuxolimab in advanced cancers. Method: immunoSEQ multiplex PCR; TCRdb's copy keeps in-frame clones and lacks some. Of tens of thousands of clones detected, 94% appear once; the ten largest clones hold roughly 20%. The sequencing here drew on CD4+ or CD8+ T cells sorted from blood, taken in a trial of the OX40 agonist ivuxolimab. The receptors were gathered from an adult with an advanced solid tumor such as melanoma, head and neck, liver or kidney cancer. Both conserved end residues are part of each CDR3. The order of the fields is V gene, clone size, J gene, D gene, CDR3 DNA, CDR3 protein. D genes are given only for firm matches. Where a row states a size, it is once, few, many or the class of an expanded clone; other rows omit it.

V: TRBV6-6; size: -; J: TRBJ1-3; D: -; DNA: TGTGCCAGCAGTTTCCCGGAGACCTTCGGAAACACCATATATTTT; CDR3: CASSFPETFGNTIYF
V: TRBV9; size: -; J: TRBJ2-1; D: -; DNA: TGTGCCAGCAGCGTAGCCCGAGGGAATGAGCAGTTCTTC; CDR3: CASSVARGNEQFF
V: TRBV6-5; size: -; J: TRBJ1-2; D: TRBD1; DNA: TGTGCCAGCAGTTACACAGGGGGCGGCTACACCTTC; CDR3: CASSYTGGGYTF
V: TRBV7-9; size: -; J: TRBJ1-3; D: -; DNA: TGTGCCAGTAGGCCATACCCCGGAAACACCATATATTTT; CDR3: CASRPYPGNTIYF
V: TRBV12-5; size: -; J: TRBJ1-3; D: -; DNA: TGTGCTAGTGGTTTGAAACGTGGGGTCTCTGGAAACACCATATATTTT; CDR3: CASGLKRGVSGNTIYF
V: TRBV27; size: -; J: TRBJ2-5; D: -; DNA: TGTGCCAGCAGTTCCGTGGGTTTTAGAGAGACCCAGTACTTC; CDR3: CASSSVGFRETQYF
V: TRBV9; size: -; J: TRBJ2-4; D: -; DNA: TGTGCCAGCAGCCCCCAGGCCAAAAACATTCAGTACTTC; CDR3: CASSPQAKNIQYF
V: TRBV6-5; size: -; J: TRBJ1-1; D: -; DNA: TGTGCCAGCAGTTTCCGTCCGCTCGGTGAAGCTTTCTTT; CDR3: CASSFRPLGEAFF
V: TRBV4-3; size: -; J: TRBJ2-5; D: -; DNA: TGCGCCAGCAGCCAAGATCACCCATGGGGGTCCCAAGAGACCCAGTACTTC; CDR3: CASSQDHPWGSQETQYF
V: TRBV6-6; size: -; J: TRBJ1-5; D: -; DNA: TGTGCCAGCAGTTGGGGCAGCCAATATAGCAATCAGCCCCAGCATTTT; CDR3: CASSWGSQYSNQPQHF
V: TRBV13; size: once; J: TRBJ2-1; D: TRBD2; DNA: TGTGCCAGCGGAATCCGCGGGGGACTAGGATCGGAGTTCTTC; CDR3: CASGIRGGLGSEFF
V: TRBV9; size: -; J: TRBJ2-2; D: TRBD2; DNA: TGTGCCAGCAGCGTAGAAGGGTCTAGCGGGGGCACCGGGGAGCTGTTTTTT; CDR3: CASSVEGSSGGTGELFF
V: TRBV2; size: -; J: TRBJ1-5; D: TRBD1; DNA: TGTGCCAGCATGGGACAGAGTAATCAGCCCCAGCATTTT; CDR3: CASMGQSNQPQHF